Listed here are 16 T cell receptor beta chains from one sample, sequenced in a study of persistence of HIV-infected CD4 T cells. The stimulus was an HIV-1 Gag 15-mer peptide pool, roughly 1 ug/peptide/mL. Sorting selected CD4+ T cells upregulating both CD40 ligand and CD69. The antigens these receptors bind are not known. This was the immunoSEQ version 4 assay in survey mode. Using immunoSEQ multiplex PCR, the repertoire was profiled, and TCRdb retains in-frame clones only, with some absent. The profile shows about 32,000 clones, 70% of them singletons. Sequences were derived from CD4+ T cells sorted from PBMCs after roughly 18-hour stimulation, sampled from a patient who received antiretroviral therapy. All receptors derive from an adult man with HIV who was CMV-seropositive.

Here the CDR3 reads CASSRYLGLADEQFF. For the CDR3, the DNA is TGTGCCAGCAGCCGATACTTGGGACTAGCGGATGAGCAGTTCTTC. The genes are TRBV4-2 and TRBJ2-1; 11 bases are a match to TRBD2. The CDR3 is 15 amino acids. V was pared by 4 bases and J by 8 bases, with 7 bases of the junction left unmatched. Germline CDR1 and CDR2: LGHNA and YNFKEQ.

This clone was seen a few times. The V gene is TRBV19, the J gene TRBJ2-2; a weak D match, TRBD2 (6 bases). The CDR3 length is 15 residues. Trimming took 7 bases from V and 0 from J, leaving 12 bases between them. CDR1 is LNHDA, CDR2 SQIVND, per germline (reference sequence). The CDR3 reads CASIKGGANTGELFF. The CDR3 DNA follows: TGTGCCAGTATCAAGGGAGGCGCGAACACCGGGGAGCTGTTTTTT.

The chain combines TRBV3-1 (or the pseudogene TRBV3-2) with TRBJ2-4; D is ambiguous. This CDR3 has 13 residues. The V gene lost 0 bases and the J gene lost 4 bases, with 4 bases spanning the gap. Germline-derived CDR1 and CDR2 are LGHDT and YNNKEL (reference sequence). The CDR3 here is CASSQDRKNIQYF. In DNA form, the CDR3 reads TGTGCCAGCAGCCAAGACAGAAAAAACATTCAGTACTTC.

V gene TRBV9 combines with J gene TRBJ2-2; D possibly corresponds to TRBD2 (7 bases). This CDR3 is built from 17 residues. CDR1 is SGDLS and CDR2 is YYNGEE in the germline V gene. V lost 0 bases and J lost 2, with 14 bases in between. The DNA for the CDR3 is TGTGCCAGCAGCGTAGAATTTCCGGGGGGCAACACCGGGGAGCTGTTTTTT. Residues: CASSVEFPGGNTGELFF.

This sequence joins TRBV3-1 (or the pseudogene TRBV3-2) and TRBJ1-1; 7 bases agree with TRBD1. CDR3 length: 13 residues. Germline V gene lookup returns CDR1 LGHDT and CDR2 YNNKEL (reference sequence). V shed 2 bases and J 8 bases; nucleotides not matched to a gene: 5. CDR3 protein: CASSQYRDSEAFF. DNA for the CDR3: TGTGCCAGCAGCCAATACCGGGACAGCGAAGCTTTCTTT.

The gene calls are TRBV12-3 or TRBV12-4 and TRBJ2-4; no definite D call. CDR3 size: 13 residues. With 8 bases removed from V and 7 bases from J, the gap between germline ends came to 15 bases. CDR3 sequence: CASLKGNSNIQYF. DNA of the CDR3: TGTGCCAGCTTAAAAGGGAATTCTAACATTCAGTACTTC.

The rearrangement uses TRBV4-1 and TRBJ2-1; D call uncertain. Germline values: CDR1 MGHRA, CDR2 YSYEKL. Trimming took off 0 bases at V and 4 bases at J, with 10 bases between the two ends. CDR3 length equals 15 residues. The CDR3: CASSQDGGTYNEQFF. The CDR3 DNA reads as TGCGCCAGCAGCCAAGATGGCGGTACGTACAATGAGCAGTTCTTC.

The rearrangement joins TRBV28 to TRBJ1-2; 7 nucleotides agree with TRBD1. The germline gives CDR1 MDHEN, CDR2 SYDVKM. The CDR3 spans 14 residues. The V and J ends lost 6 bases and 4 bases, in that order; junction bases with no gene match: 8. In DNA, the CDR3 is TGTGCCAGCAGGTCTTCCGGGACAGTCTATGGCTACACCTTC. Encoded protein: CASRSSGTVYGYTF.

The rearrangement links TRBV27 to TRBJ1-1; possible D gene TRBD1, 5 bases. Germline values: CDR1 MNHEY, CDR2 SMNVEV (reference sequence). CDR3 length equals 13 residues. V was pared by 2 bases and J by 4 bases, with 8 bases between. CDR3 sequence (DNA): TGTGCCAGCAGTTTAAAGGGGAGCACTGAAGCTTTCTTT. It codes for CASSLKGSTEAFF.

The chain employs TRBV12-3 or TRBV12-4 and TRBJ2-7; a possible D gene is TRBD1 (5 bases). The CDR3 covers 13 residues. Trimming removed 3 bases from V and 2 bases from J, with 8 bases in between. The CDR3 here is CASSLQQAYEQYF. As DNA, the CDR3 is TGTGCCAGCAGTTTGCAACAGGCCTACGAGCAGTACTTC.

The chain carries TRBV3-1 (or the pseudogene TRBV3-2) and TRBJ2-7; tentative D call: TRBD1 (5 bases). Germline CDR1 and CDR2: LGHDT and YNNKEL (reference sequence). The CDR3 covers 14 residues. V dropped 1 base and J dropped 2 bases, with 9 bases sitting between them. The CDR3 DNA follows: TGTGCCAGCAGCCAAGGACAACAGGCCTACGAGCAGTACTTC. Translated, it gives CASSQGQQAYEQYF.

This chain joins TRBV4-2 and TRBJ1-2; D is possibly TRBD1 (6 bases). The CDR3 extends over 14 amino acids. V was trimmed by 3 bases and J by 9 bases, leaving 17 bases between them. Germline V gene sequence: CDR1 LGHNA, CDR2 YNFKEQ. CDR3 bases: TGTGCCAGCAGCCAGACAGGTCCAGCACTAAGCTACACCTTC. Translated, it gives CASSQTGPALSYTF.

In this sample, this clone turned up once. The gene calls are TRBV6-1 and TRBJ1-6, with no clear D. The CDR3 is 15 amino acids. Germline-derived CDR1 and CDR2 are MNHNS and SASEGT. V gave up 0 bases and J gave up 2 bases, with 5 bases separating them. The CDR3 coding sequence is TGTGCCAGCAGTGAAGCAGGGACCTATAATTCACCCCTCCACTTT. This codes for CASSEAGTYNSPLHF.

The chain recombines TRBV15 with TRBJ1-4; no clear D. Germline-derived CDR1 and CDR2 are LNHNV and YYDKDF (reference sequence). V shed 0 bases and J shed 3 bases, with 8 bases lying between them. The CDR3 totals 15 residues. CDR3 nucleotides: TGTGCCACCAGCAGAGAAATCGGACCTAATGAAAAACTGTTTTTT. It translates to CATSREIGPNEKLFF.

The chain is built from TRBV10-3 and TRBJ2-3; D unclear. Looked up from germline, CDR1 is ENHRY and CDR2 is SYGVKD. Trimming shortened V by 2 bases and J by 5 bases, and 8 bases separated the two germline ends. The CDR3 is 13 residues long. The CDR3: CAISESARDTQYF. CDR3 sequence (DNA): TGTGCCATCAGTGAGAGTGCGCGAGATACGCAGTATTTT.

The chain combines TRBV9 with TRBJ1-4; possibly TRBD1 for D (5 bases). Germline CDR1 SGDLS, CDR2 YYNGEE. This CDR3 is 13 amino acids long. V lost 0 bases and J lost 11, with 11 bases in between. The CDR3 DNA is TGTGCCAGCAGCGTAGGGGAGGGGTTCAAACTGTTTTTT. It yields the protein CASSVGEGFKLFF.